The next 3 T cell receptor beta chains were all read from a single sample in a study of blood T cell repertoires in COVID-19 (dated by TCRdb to the early 2020s). The library relied on the immunoSEQ multiplex PCR assay. In TCRdb, the immuneACCESS table is reduced to in-frame sequences with V and J assigned. These tables do not hold every clone; where another copy was compared, an unresolved V gene accounts for under half, and the others remain unexplained. The sample includes under 200,000 clones, with 70% to 90% observed a single time. In total, the top ten clones hold roughly 5% of the sample. The sample taken for sequencing was peripheral blood. Receptors were obtained from a woman aged 45-65 years with COVID-19, enrolled during active disease.

The gene calls are TRBV3-1 (or the pseudogene TRBV3-2) and TRBJ2-5; D may be TRBD2 (6 bases). CDR3 length equals 13 residues. Germline CDR1 and CDR2: LGHDT and YNNKEL (reference sequence). With 4 bases removed from V and 1 base from J, the gap between germline ends came to 7 bases. CDR3 protein: CASSRLGQETQYF. The CDR3 bases are TGTGCCAGCAGCCGACTAGGCCAAGAGACCCAGTACTTC.

This clone was seen a single time. The chain carries TRBV2 and TRBJ1-6; the match to TRBD1 covers 9 bases. CDR1 is SNHLY, CDR2 FYNNEI, per germline. The CDR3 loop spans 16 amino acids. With V trimmed by 6 bases and J by 5 bases, 8 bases remained unmatched. The CDR3 loop is CASSLGTGTNNSPLHF. The CDR3 nucleotides read TGTGCCAGCAGCCTCGGGACAGGGACCAATAATTCACCCCTCCACTTT.

The chain employs TRBV30 and TRBJ1-6; D gene unclear. CDR1 is GTSNPN, CDR2 SVGIG, per germline (reference sequence). This CDR3 spans 17 amino acids. V was shortened by 1 base and J by 2 bases, with 15 bases between the two germline ends. This chain's CDR3 is CAWSGYISGPYNSPLHF. DNA of the CDR3: TGTGCCTGGAGTGGGTACATATCAGGCCCCTATAATTCACCCCTCCACTTT.